Listed below are T cell receptor beta chains from one sample, sequenced in a study of glioma-infiltrating T cells. TCRdb reanalysed the multiplex PCR reads using MiXCR and keeps one entry per CDR3 protein. The data contain more than 300,000 distinct CDR3 sequences, around 38% of them singletons. Sequenced sample: glioma tissue, nonneoplastic brain tissue, or PBMCs (not recorded which). The receptor source for this set is a human donor with low-grade glioma or glioblastoma, undergoing nonglioma brain surgery, or in good health (not recorded which). Each CDR3 is given with its conserved first and last residue. The D gene is left open where the match is weak. Expanded clones get a size class; other rows say once, few or many, or leave the size out.

D: TRBD2
V: TRBV7-9
J: TRBJ2-3
size: -
CDR3: CASSWEGRGTDTQYF
DNA: TGTGCCAGCAGCTGGGAGGGCCGTGGCACAGATACGCAGTATTTT

D: -
V: TRBV14
J: TRBJ2-1
size: -
CDR3: CASSQVGTLNEQFF
DNA: TGTGCCAGCAGCCAAGTTGGGACACTCAATGAGCAGTTCTTC

D: -
V: TRBV7-9
J: TRBJ2-3
size: few
CDR3: CASSVLTGRANREGTDTQYF
DNA: TGTGCCAGCAGCGTACTTACCGGAAGGGCCAATCGAGAAGGCACAGATACGCAGTATTTT

D: TRBD2
V: TRBV2
J: TRBJ2-4
size: -
CDR3: CAIEAGGIQYF
DNA: TGTGCCATCGAAGCGGGAGGCATTCAGTACTTC

D: TRBD2
V: TRBV27
J: TRBJ2-1
size: many
CDR3: CASRPTGLRREQFF
DNA: TGTGCCAGCAGACCCACGGGACTACGACGCGAGCAGTTCTTC

D: TRBD1
V: TRBV4-1
J: TRBJ2-7
size: once
CDR3: CASSQDRRYEQYF
DNA: TGCGCCAGCAGCCAGGACAGGAGATACGAGCAGTACTTC

D: -
V: TRBV28
J: TRBJ2-1
size: few
CDR3: CASSPSASINEQFF
DNA: TGTGCCAGCAGTCCTTCAGCCTCGATCAATGAGCAGTTCTTC

D: -
V: TRBV27
J: TRBJ2-5
size: once
CDR3: CASSLQGSTYVETQYF
DNA: TGTGCCAGCAGTTTACAGGGCAGTACCTATGTAGAGACCCAGTACTTC

D: TRBD2
V: TRBV4-1
J: TRBJ2-1
size: -
CDR3: CASSQSAGGTEQFF
DNA: TGCGCCAGCAGCCAATCGGCGGGAGGCACCGAGCAGTTCTTC

D: -
V: TRBV20-1
J: TRBJ2-7
size: few
CDR3: CSARDSQLGEQYF
DNA: TGCAGTGCTAGAGATTCGCAATTGGGTGAGCAGTACTTC

D: TRBD2
V: TRBV4-1
J: TRBJ2-3
size: -
CDR3: CASSQTMTSPPTDTQYF
DNA: TGCGCCAGCAGCCAAACCATGACTAGCCCTCCCACAGATACGCAGTATTTT

D: TRBD1
V: TRBV28
J: TRBJ1-1
size: -
CDR3: CASSPRGQGGTEAFF
DNA: TGTGCCAGCAGTCCCCGCGGACAGGGGGGGACTGAAGCTTTCTTT

D: TRBD1
V: TRBV10-3
J: TRBJ2-7
size: -
CDR3: CAINKRDSYYEQYF
DNA: TGTGCCATCAATAAACGGGACAGTTACTACGAGCAGTACTTC

D: -
V: TRBV28
J: TRBJ1-1
size: -
CDR3: CASTEGTLPLNTEAFF
DNA: TGTGCCAGCACTGAGGGCACCCTCCCTCTCAACACTGAAGCTTTCTTT

D: TRBD1
V: TRBV20-1
J: TRBJ2-1
size: -
CDR3: CSAATGTGSNEQFF
DNA: TGCAGTGCTGCGACCGGGACAGGGAGCAATGAGCAGTTCTTC

D: TRBD1
V: TRBV19
J: TRBJ2-4
size: -
CDR3: CASSTHRGSKNIQYF
DNA: TGTGCCAGTAGTACTCACAGGGGATCTAAAAACATTCAGTACTTC

D: TRBD1
V: TRBV10-3
J: TRBJ2-7
size: -
CDR3: CAISDRGDSYEQYF
DNA: TGTGCCATCAGCGACAGGGGTGACTCCTACGAGCAGTACTTC

D: -
V: TRBV28
J: TRBJ1-1
size: few
CDR3: CASSLPGAEGQAFF
DNA: TGTGCCAGCAGTTTACCCGGGGCTGAAGGACAAGCTTTCTTT

D: -
V: TRBV15
J: TRBJ2-7
size: many
CDR3: CATSRDGISYEQYF
DNA: TGTGCCACCAGCAGGGACGGTATCTCCTACGAGCAGTACTTC

D: TRBD1
V: TRBV6-1
J: TRBJ2-3
size: -
CDR3: CAISGGAGTGASSTDTQYF
DNA: TGTGCCATCAGTGGAGGGGCCGGGACAGGTGCCTCTAGCACAGATACGCAGTATTTT

D: -
V: TRBV20-1
J: TRBJ1-5
size: -
CDR3: CSAEPGRLQQPQHF
DNA: TGCAGTGCTGAACCGGGGCGGCTTCAACAGCCCCAGCATTTT